The rows below give T cell receptor beta chains drawn from one sample of a study of post-analysis software for immune sequencing data. TCRdb independently ran MiXCR on the PCR reads; one entry per CDR3 protein. The data contain approximately 400,000 distinct CDR3 sequences, 30% to 45% of them singletons. Material: blood. The source of these receptors is a girl under 18 with multiple sclerosis. Each CDR3 is given with its conserved first and last residue. D genes are given only for firm matches. Not every row has a clone size; where given, it reads once, few, many or a size class.

clone_size,j_call,d_call,v_call,cdr3_aa,cdr3_nt
few,TRBJ2-3,NA,TRBV7-3,CASSLWGASTDTQYF,TGTGCCAGCAGCTTATGGGGGGCCAGCACAGATACGCAGTATTTT
few,TRBJ1-1,TRBD1,TRBV12-3/TRBV12-4,CASSAQGAMTEAFF,TGTGCCAGCAGTGCACAGGGGGCGATGACTGAAGCTTTCTTT
few,TRBJ1-1,TRBD1,TRBV20-1,CRGETGTYGTEAFF,TGCAGGGGGGAGACAGGGACTTACGGCACTGAAGCTTTCTTT
NA,TRBJ2-3,NA,TRBV2,CASSGLAGDDTQYF,TGTGCCAGCAGTGGTCTAGCTGGCGACGATACGCAGTATTTT
NA,TRBJ1-1,TRBD1,TRBV7-9,CASSSTKTGVTNTEAFF,TGTGCCAGCAGCTCGACGAAGACAGGGGTCACGAACACTGAAGCTTTCTTT
few,TRBJ2-5,NA,TRBV11-2,CASSLKGLPQYF,TGTGCCAGCAGCCTTAAAGGTTTGCCCCAGTACTTC
NA,TRBJ2-3,TRBD1,TRBV12-3/TRBV12-4,CASSHAPGQGPDTQYF,TGTGCCAGCAGCCACGCTCCGGGACAGGGTCCAGATACGCAGTATTTT
few,TRBJ2-2,NA,TRBV20-1,CSAPPRGRGELFF,TGCAGTGCTCCACCCCGAGGGCGCGGGGAGCTGTTTTTT
few,TRBJ2-6,NA,TRBV6-5,CASSYSRGLGGSGANVLTF,TGTGCCAGCAGTTACTCGAGGGGCCTGGGAGGCTCTGGGGCCAACGTCCTGACTTTC
few,TRBJ2-7,NA,TRBV4-3,CASSQERAGVTYEQYF,TGCGCCAGCAGCCAAGAACGGGCAGGGGTGACCTACGAGCAGTACTTC
few,TRBJ2-5,TRBD2,TRBV11-3,CASSFTSGGAETQYF,TGTGCCAGCAGCTTTACTAGCGGGGGGGCTGAGACCCAGTACTTC